This TCR beta chain was sequenced during a study of shared T cell receptors in the human thymus. This CDR3 is 15 amino acids long. The V gene's germline CDR1 is LGHNA and CDR2 YSLEER. With V trimmed by 1 base and J by 0 bases, 3 bases remained unmatched. Some clones are missing from TCRdb's copy, which holds only in-frame ones; the method was immunoSEQ multiplex PCR. The sample includes about 500,000 clones, 75% to 80% of them seen just once. The sample also formed part of further work on human thymus T cells.

The chain couples TRBV4-3 to TRBJ2-7; 7 bases line up with TRBD2. The origin of this receptor is a boy in the first two years of life with a congenital heart defect. The specimen was thymocytes. CDR3 DNA sequence: TGCGCCAGCAGCCAAGCCCCGGGGGGCTCCTACGAGCAGTACTTC. Translation gives CASSQAPGGSYEQYF.